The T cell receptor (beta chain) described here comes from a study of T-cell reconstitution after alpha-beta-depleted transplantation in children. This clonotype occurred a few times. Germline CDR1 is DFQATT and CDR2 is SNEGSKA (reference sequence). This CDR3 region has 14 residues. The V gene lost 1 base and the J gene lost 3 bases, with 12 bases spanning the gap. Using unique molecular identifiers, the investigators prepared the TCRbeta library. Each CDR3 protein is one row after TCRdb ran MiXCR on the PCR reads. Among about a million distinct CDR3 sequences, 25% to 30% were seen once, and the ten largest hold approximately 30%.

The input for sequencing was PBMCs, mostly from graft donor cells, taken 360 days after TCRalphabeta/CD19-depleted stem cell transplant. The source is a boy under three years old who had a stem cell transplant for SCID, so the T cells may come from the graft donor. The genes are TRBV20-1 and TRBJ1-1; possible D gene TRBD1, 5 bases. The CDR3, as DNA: TGCAGTGCTAGAGGGCAGCAGGGCTACACTGAAGCTTTCTTT. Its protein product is CSARGQQGYTEAFF.